The 8 T cell receptor beta chains below come from one sample, sequenced in a study of spatial heterogeneity in lung cancer. Documented time point: sample taken at primary tumor resection. Sequencing was performed on whole RNA extracted from tumor and nontumor lung tissue, or from frozen PBMC, and the material was left unsorted. TCRdb passed the 5' RACE reads through MiXCR, listing each CDR3 protein once. Counted here are under 40,000 distinct CDR3 sequences, around 5.8% occurring once; the ten biggest clones make up 11%. This specimen consisted of PBMCs, obtained at surgery. These receptor sequences come from a male donor with early-stage non-small cell lung cancer.

In its sample, this clonotype was seen many times. The chain recombines TRBV12-5 with TRBJ2-7, with D perhaps given as TRBD1 or TRBD2 (5 bases each). CDR1 is LGHNT and CDR2 is FRNRAP in the germline V gene. Trimming pared 7 bases from V and 0 bases from J, leaving 16 bases between. This CDR3 has 15 residues. The CDR3 region has the DNA TGTGCTAGTGCTTTCTCCGGGACGTACTCCTACGAGCAGTACTTC. Its translation is CASAFSGTYSYEQYF.

This clonotype came up many times. The chain combines TRBV28 with TRBJ1-2; D ambiguous. Germline V gene lookup returns CDR1 MDHEN and CDR2 SYDVKM. Trimming cost V 1 base and J 7 bases, with 13 bases left between them. This CDR3 is 14 amino acids long. The CDR3: CASSLFATGGGYTF. The CDR3 nucleotides are TGTGCCAGCAGTTTATTCGCTACCGGCGGTGGCTACACCTTC.

This clonotype showed up many times. A read error may produce the germline difference seen at one junction end. This sequence joins TRBV28 and TRBJ1-1; TRBD1 agrees at 11 bases. Germline V gene data show CDR1 as MDHEN and CDR2 as SYDVKM. The CDR3 has 15 residues. This chain's CDR3 is CASSLSWTGTGGPRF. The CDR3 DNA sequence: TGTGCCAGCAGTTTATCATGGACCGGGACAGGGGGGCCCAGATTT.

This clonotype was observed a handful of times. This sequence joins TRBV6-1 and TRBJ2-3; 9 bases align to TRBD1. The V gene end was trimmed by 0 bases and the J gene end by 4 bases; junction bases not matched to a gene: 11. Germline CDR1 and CDR2: MNHNS and SASEGT. The CDR3 length is 18 residues. The CDR3 spells CASSEAPQAGTGSDTQYF. The DNA for the CDR3 is TGTGCCAGCAGTGAAGCGCCCCAGGCCGGGACAGGGTCAGATACGCAGTATTTT.

This clonotype appeared many times. J is TRBJ2-7 and V is TRBV12-3 or TRBV12-4, with 12 bases identical to TRBD2. J gave up 7 bases and V 3 bases, and 10 bases lay outside the gene matches. This CDR3 spans 16 amino acids. The CDR3 protein is CASSFSSGGAVGEQYF. The CDR3 DNA reads TGTGCCAGCAGTTTCTCTAGCGGGGGGGCCGTGGGGGAGCAGTACTTC.

This clonotype was detected many times. The V gene is TRBV19, the J gene TRBJ1-5, with 8 bases aligning to TRBD1. The length of the CDR3 is 16 residues. Losses at the gene ends were 3 bases for V and 5 bases for J; bases not matched to a gene: 9. Germline assignment: CDR1 LNHDA and CDR2 SQIVND (reference sequence). The CDR3 protein is CASSILTAGGDQPQHF. DNA of the CDR3: TGTGCCAGTAGTATCTTAACGGCAGGGGGCGATCAGCCCCAGCATTTT. The full variable domain, in which reference TRBV19 and TRBJ1-5 provide the parts outside the CDR3, is DGGITQSPKYLFRKEGQNVTLSCEQNLNHDAMYWYRQDPGQGLRLIYYSQIVNDFQKGDIAEGYSVSREKKESFPLTVTSAQKNPTAFYLCASSILTAGGDQPQHFGDGTRLSIL.

This clonotype has a count of ten or more. The rearrangement links TRBV10-3 to TRBJ1-1, with no clear D. The CDR3 contains 12 residues. The germline V gene has CDR1 ENHRY and CDR2 SYGVKD. V dropped 3 bases and J dropped 6 bases, with 8 bases sitting between them. This chain's CDR3 is CAISDSGPEAFF. CDR3 DNA sequence: TGTGCCATCAGTGATTCAGGACCTGAAGCTTTCTTT.

The chain links TRBV7-2 to TRBJ2-7; TRBD2 matches 10 bases. Germline CDR1 is SGHTA and CDR2 is FQGNSA. The CDR3 extends over 18 amino acids. V lost 3 bases and J lost 0; bases outside the gene matches: 11. The CDR3: CASSFRASGGLNSYEQYF. CDR3 sequence (DNA): TGTGCCAGCAGCTTTAGGGCTAGCGGGGGCCTAAACTCCTACGAGCAGTACTTC.